These 2 T cell receptor beta chains came from one sample sequenced in a study of blood T cell repertoires in COVID-19. Clones were read by immunoSEQ multiplex PCR, and TCRdb kept only the in-frame ones, dropping some. The profile shows fewer than 250,000 clones, around 83% of them singletons. Sequencing was done on a sample of peripheral blood. The receptors stem from a man in his fifties or sixties with active or convalescent COVID-19.

The chain uses TRBV27 and TRBJ2-7; a weak D match, TRBD1 (7 bases). The V gene's germline CDR1 is MNHEY and CDR2 SMNVEV (reference sequence). The V end was cut by 2 bases, the J end by 2 bases, with 16 bases between. The CDR3 extends over 16 amino acids. CDR3 in DNA: TGTGCCAGCAGTTTACAGGGGGGAGGCCCTACCTACGAGCAGTACTTC. Its translation is CASSLQGGGPTYEQYF.

The table lists this clone with a count of one. The V gene is TRBV24-1, the J gene TRBJ2-5, with 11 bases matching TRBD1. This CDR3 has 15 amino acids. Germline trimming cut 5 bases from V and 1 base from J; bases unmatched to any gene: 2. Looked up from germline, CDR1 is KGHDR and CDR2 is SFDVKD. CDR3 residues: CATSGGQGAQETQYF. The CDR3 region has the DNA TGTGCCACCAGTGGAGGACAGGGGGCCCAAGAGACCCAGTACTTC.